The next 21 T cell receptor beta chains were all read from a single sample in a study of molecular identifiers for immune sequencing clone quantification. TCRdb used MiXCR to reprocess the PCR reads, holding one entry per CDR3 protein. This sample yields nearly 55,000 distinct CDR3 sequences, of which about a third are seen a single time; 3.5% to 4% belongs to the top ten. The sequenced sample was naive CD8+ T cells from blood, with Jurkat cell RNA spiked in. Subset given: FACS-sorted CD8+CD4-CCR7+CD45RA+ naive T cells. The receptors stem from a human donor in good health. Some libraries in this study had Jurkat cell RNA spiked in.

At least ten counts were recorded for this clonotype. The J gene is TRBJ1-5, the V gene TRBV19; tentatively, D is TRBD1 (5 bases). Between the trimmed V and J ends, which lost 7 bases and 7 bases, there was a span of 17 bases. CDR3 length: 14 amino acids. Germline V CDR1 and CDR2: LNHDA, SQIVND (reference sequence). CDR3 sequence reads: CASTYTGFEQPQHF. The CDR3 DNA reads as TGTGCCAGTACCTACACAGGATTTGAACAGCCCCAGCATTTT.

The chain uses TRBV7-9 and TRBJ2-1; TRBD2 is a possible D gene (6 bases). The V gene lost 5 bases and the J gene lost 8 bases, with 7 bases spanning the gap. CDR1 and CDR2 from the germline V gene are SEHNR and FQNEAQ (reference sequence). The CDR3 has 11 residues. This chain's CDR3 is CASSPSDEQFF. The CDR3 nucleotides are TGTGCCAGCAGCCCTAGCGATGAGCAGTTCTTC.

The V call is TRBV20-1, the J call TRBJ2-2; D uncertain. Deletions cut 0 bases from V and 7 bases from J, with 18 bases between. The CDR3 covers 16 residues. Germline CDR1 and CDR2: DFQATT and SNEGSKA (reference sequence). In DNA form, the CDR3 reads TGCAGTGCTAGAGATTTACTTCTCTCTAAAAACGGGGAGCTGTTTTTT. It is translated as CSARDLLLSKNGELFF.

About this clonotype: It may be a read error: a sequence one base away is much more abundant. The rearrangement links TRBV6-6 to TRBJ1-5, with D possibly TRBD1 on 5 matching bases. The CDR3 runs 16 residues. In germline, CDR1 is MNHNY, CDR2 SVGAGI (reference sequence). CDR3 sequence reads: CASSYSLRTKNQPQQF. As DNA, the CDR3 is TGTGCCAGCAGTTACTCGCTGAGGACAAAGAATCAGCCCCAGCAATTT.

DNA of the CDR3: TGTGCCAGCAGCTTCTCGGGGGGCACAGATACGCAGTATTTT. This gives the protein CASSFSGGTDTQYF. The genes are TRBV7-6 and TRBJ2-3, with a possible D match to TRBD2 (6 bases). The V and J ends lost 3 bases and 1 base respectively, with 8 bases between them. CDR3 length: 14 residues. The germline gives CDR1 SGHVS, CDR2 FNYEAQ.

A note on this clonotype: This is likely a read error, given that the CDR3 carries no conserved phenylalanine or tryptophan at its end. The DNA is omitted, as the CDR3 cannot be located on it reliably, and the CDR3 follows TCRdb's listing. J is TRBJ2-7 and V is TRBV21-1; TRBD1, the table's D call, was not compared with the DNA. TRBV21-1 corresponds to a pseudogene. The CDR3 totals 15 residues, both ends included. CDR3 sequence: CAPSWDTVSPYEQYI.

As concerns this clonotype: The final CDR3 position lacks the conserved phenylalanine or tryptophan, pointing to a likely read error. J is TRBJ2-7 and V is TRBV4-3, with D possibly TRBD1 on 5 matching bases. Per the germline V gene, CDR1 is LGHNA and CDR2 is YSLEER. Trimming stripped 4 bases from V and 1 base from J, with 8 bases between. The CDR3 has 13 amino acids. In DNA form, the CDR3 reads TGCGCCAGCAGCCCCACAGGTTCCTACGAGCAGTACATC. Protein: CASSPTGSYEQYI.

In this sample, this clonotype turned up many times. The V call is TRBV6-6, the J call TRBJ2-1, with TRBD1 matching 8 bases. Trimming at V came to 4 bases and at J to 8 bases, leaving 1 base not matched to a gene. The CDR3 is made up of 12 amino acids. CDR1 and CDR2 from the germline V gene are MNHNY and SVGAGI (reference sequence). The CDR3 bases are TGTGCCAGCAGTTTACAGGGGGATGAGCAGTTCTTC. Translating it yields CASSLQGDEQFF.

The rearrangement links TRBV5-1 to TRBJ2-1, with 11 bases that match TRBD2. With 6 bases clipped from V and 4 bases from J, the junction kept 15 bases outside the gene matches. The CDR3 length is 18 residues. The germline V gene encodes CDR1 SGHRS and CDR2 YFSETQ. The CDR3 region has the DNA TGCGCCAGCACCCAAACTTCTAGCGGGAGGCCGGCGTACAATGAGCAGTTCTTC. This translates into CASTQTSSGRPAYNEQFF.

The chain joins TRBV2 to TRBJ1-4; D is unclear. Germline values: CDR1 SNHLY, CDR2 FYNNEI. Trimming took 7 bases from V and 3 from J, leaving 9 bases between them. The CDR3 extends over 13 amino acids. CDR3 DNA: TGTGCCAGCATTGGTTGGTCTAATGAAAAACTGTTTTTT. It codes for CASIGWSNEKLFF.

The table lists this clonotype with many counts. The chain uses TRBV6-6 and TRBJ1-1; 9 bases are a match to TRBD1. V lost 7 bases to trimming and J lost 1 base; unmatched junction nucleotides: 7. Germline lookup yields CDR1 MNHNY and CDR2 SVGAGI (reference sequence). The CDR3 sequence is 15 residues long. This CDR3 is CASTIYRGQNTEAFF. The CDR3 nucleotides read TGTGCCAGCACGATATACAGGGGGCAGAACACTGAAGCTTTCTTT.

This clonotype was seen a single time. The DNA is left out, because the CDR3 cannot be placed on it with certainty; the CDR3 is given as TCRdb lists it. This chain connects TRBV20-1 to TRBJ2-2; the listed D gene, TRBD1, was not tested against the DNA. From germline, CDR1 is DFQATT and CDR2 SNEGSKA (reference sequence). The CDR3 is 15 residues long, ends included. CDR3 region: CSAPRVGQGTGELYF.

This rearrangement joins TRBV4-2 to TRBJ1-5; the D is unclear. CDR3 size: 15 residues. The germline V and J ends were trimmed by 4 bases and 4 bases, with 14 bases remaining between them. Germline V gives CDR1 LGHNA, CDR2 YNFKEQ. In DNA form, the CDR3 reads TGTGCCAGCAGCCGGTCTCCCGGGGAAAATCAGCCCCAGCATTTT. This translates into CASSRSPGENQPQHF.

This clonotype was seen only a few times. The genes are TRBV25-1 and TRBJ2-1; D is undetermined. The CDR3 extends over 18 amino acids. Per germline, CDR1 MGHDK and CDR2 SYGVNS. Trimming shortened V by 3 bases and J by 0 bases, and 18 bases separated the two germline ends. The CDR3 DNA reads as TGTGCCAGCAGTGACCCCCTCACACTGTCAAGCTCCTACAATGAGCAGTTCTTC. Its translation: CASSDPLTLSSSYNEQFF.

A note on this clonotype: A much larger clone lies one base from this, so it may be a read error. The chain employs TRBV28 and TRBJ1-5, with D uncertain. The V end lost 7 bases, the J end lost 5 bases, and 6 bases lay between the germline ends. From germline, CDR1 is MDHEN and CDR2 SYDVKM. The CDR3 totals 11 residues. CDR3 protein: CASIFDQPQHF. CDR3 nucleotide sequence: TGTGCCAGCATTTTTGATCAGCCCCAGCATTTT.

This clonotype was detected ten times or more. As DNA, the CDR3 is TGTGCCAGCAGTCCCCAGGGGATTCAGCCCCAGCATTTT. This codes for CASSPQGIQPQHF. The rearrangement uses TRBV28 and TRBJ1-5, with a weak D call TRBD1 (6 bases). Germline lookup yields CDR1 MDHEN and CDR2 SYDVKM. The CDR3 runs 13 residues. Trimming cost V 5 bases and J 6 bases, with 11 bases left between them.

The table lists this clonotype with a few counts. The chain links TRBV4-3 to TRBJ2-5; D not resolved. The CDR3 spans 10 residues. The germline CDR1 and CDR2 sequences are LGHNA and YSLEER. V was shortened by 8 bases and J by 5 bases, with 6 bases between the two germline ends. The chain's CDR3 is CASLRETQYF. In nucleotides, the CDR3 is TGCGCCAGCTTGCGGGAGACCCAGTACTTC.

Turning to this clonotype: An end of the junction differs from the germline gene, which may be a read error. This rearrangement joins TRBV11-2 to TRBJ2-7; 9 bases fit TRBD2. Per the germline V gene, CDR1 is SGHAT and CDR2 is FQNNGV. The CDR3 contains 16 residues. The CDR3 reads CASSHWTGLAFYEQNF. In nucleotides, the CDR3 is TGTGCCAGCAGCCATTGGACCGGACTAGCGTTTTACGAGCAGAACTTC.

The chain recombines TRBV12-3 or TRBV12-4 with TRBJ2-2, with 13 positions matching TRBD2. V lost 5 bases and J lost 6; bases outside the gene matches: 6. The CDR3 extends over 16 amino acids. This CDR3 reads CASSGTGLAGSGELFF. The CDR3, as DNA: TGTGCCAGCAGTGGCACGGGACTAGCGGGATCCGGGGAGCTGTTTTTT.

This clonotype was observed a few times. The V and J genes are TRBV4-3 and TRBJ2-5, with 7 bases aligning to TRBD2. Germline CDR1 LGHNA, CDR2 YSLEER. V dropped 0 bases and J dropped 1; count of bases not matched to a gene: 8. The length of the CDR3 is 17 residues. The CDR3 sequence: CASSQELVASGQETQYF. CDR3 sequence (DNA): TGCGCCAGCAGCCAAGAATTGGTGGCTAGCGGCCAAGAGACCCAGTACTTC.

J is TRBJ1-5 and V is TRBV11-1; TRBD1 might be the D (5 bases). The ends were cut back, 4 bases at V and 5 bases at J, with 24 bases in the middle. The germline CDR1 and CDR2 sequences are SGHAT and FQDESV (reference sequence). CDR3 length: 18 residues. The CDR3 spells CASSSWGTFGRGDQPQHF. The CDR3 DNA reads TGTGCCAGCAGCTCTTGGGGGACTTTTGGACGGGGCGATCAGCCCCAGCATTTT.